Included here is one T cell receptor (beta chain) sequence, with context. This sample is drawn from a study of a mutant IDH1 vaccine in newly diagnosed glioma. Time point described: baseline, week 1 (first vaccination visit). Treatment given: pre-vaccination baseline after standard-of-care therapy. The germline V gene encodes CDR1 GTSNPN and CDR2 SVGIG (reference sequence). This CDR3 has 14 amino acids. The V gene lost 2 bases and the J gene lost 0 bases, with 10 bases spanning the gap. Generated by immunoSEQ multiplex PCR, the TCRdb table keeps only in-frame clones and is missing some. The sample includes 25,000 to 35,000 clones, more than 65% of them seen just once.

The input for sequencing was PBMCs, taken from a glioma patient treated with radiotherapy, temozolomide or both. The TCR sequence derives from a man aged 25 to 45 with glioma. The chain is built from TRBV30 and TRBJ1-2; D remains ambiguous. As DNA, the CDR3 is TGTGCCTGGAGTCTTCCGACGGCTAACTATGGCTACACCTTC. Its protein is CAWSLPTANYGYTF.